Below, 18 T cell receptor beta chains from the same sample are listed, as sequenced in a study of blood T cell repertoires in COVID-19. The method was immunoSEQ multiplex PCR; TCRdb's version includes in-frame clones alone and lacks a portion of them. The sample holds 130,000 to 150,000 clones, roughly 84% seen once. Sequencing input: peripheral blood. These receptors were collected from a human donor in a cohort sampled during active COVID-19.

Only one count was recorded for this clone. The rearrangement uses TRBV6-2 or TRBV6-3 and TRBJ2-1, with TRBD2 identical over 12 bases. The V gene end was trimmed by 6 bases and the J gene end by 8 bases; junction bases not matched to a gene: 8. This CDR3 is built from 15 residues. CDR1 is MNHEY and CDR2 is SVGEGT in the germline V gene. The CDR3: CASSTRTSGVDEQFF. CDR3 nucleotide sequence: TGTGCCAGCAGCACGAGGACTAGCGGGGTCGATGAGCAGTTCTTC.

This clone has only a few counts. The rearrangement joins TRBV10-3 to TRBJ2-5, with TRBD2 identical over 9 bases. Unmatched junction bases numbered 5, after V lost 4 bases and J lost 5 bases. This CDR3 region has 14 residues. The germline V gene encodes CDR1 ENHRY and CDR2 SYGVKD. CDR3 bases: TGTGCCATCAGTGTAAGCGGGGGGTTGGAGACCCAGTACTTC. Translation: CAISVSGGLETQYF.

The chain joins TRBV10-3 to TRBJ2-3, with a weak D call TRBD1 (6 bases). Germline-derived CDR1 and CDR2 are ENHRY and SYGVKD. The CDR3 totals 15 residues. Between the trimmed V and J ends, which lost 4 bases and 1 base, there was a span of 12 bases. The CDR3 region is CAISGGRSGTDTQYF. CDR3 in DNA: TGTGCCATCAGTGGGGGGCGATCCGGCACAGATACGCAGTATTTT.

This rearrangement joins TRBV11-3 to TRBJ2-7; D uncertain. The CDR3 covers 13 residues. V dropped 0 bases and J dropped 7 bases, with 10 bases sitting between them. The V gene's germline CDR1 is SGHNT and CDR2 YENEEA. The CDR3 here is CASSLDPLREQYF. In nucleotides, the CDR3 is TGTGCCAGCAGCTTAGACCCCCTCCGGGAGCAGTACTTC.

This chain links TRBV3-1 (or the pseudogene TRBV3-2) with TRBJ1-4; 8 bases are shared with TRBD1. Germline loops: CDR1 LGHDT, CDR2 YNNKEL (reference sequence). With 6 bases clipped from V and 7 bases from J, the junction kept 13 bases outside the gene matches. The CDR3 is made up of 16 amino acids. CDR3 nucleotide sequence: TGTGCCAGCAGTTACGATCCGGGACAGGCTTTTGAAAAACTGTTTTTT. Translating it yields CASSYDPGQAFEKLFF.

The rearrangement links TRBV29-1 to TRBJ2-3, with D uncertain. V lost 2 bases to trimming and J lost 2 bases, with 8 bases between them. From germline, CDR1 is SQVTM and CDR2 ANQGSEA. The CDR3 is 13 residues long. In DNA, the CDR3 is TGCAGCGTTGAACCCAGATTCACAGATACGCAGTATTTT. Its protein product is CSVEPRFTDTQYF.

This chain uses TRBV9 with TRBJ1-1; TRBD1 is a possible D gene (5 bases). The CDR3 consists of 14 residues. Germline loops: CDR1 SGDLS, CDR2 YYNGEE. Trimming shortened V by 4 bases and J by 3 bases, and 13 bases separated the two germline ends. The CDR3 DNA is TGTGCCAGCAGCCCCGCTGTCAGGGACACTGAAGCTTTCTTT. Translated: CASSPAVRDTEAFF.

The V and J genes are TRBV11-3 and TRBJ2-5; D perhaps matches TRBD1 (5 bases). CDR1 is SGHNT, CDR2 YENEEA, per germline. Trimming removed 1 base from V and 0 bases from J, with 6 bases in between. The CDR3 runs 14 residues. The CDR3 loop reads CASSLGQNQETQYF. CDR3 nucleotides: TGTGCCAGCAGCTTAGGACAGAACCAAGAGACCCAGTACTTC.

This chain links TRBV6-6 with TRBJ1-2; no definite D call. The CDR3 totals 16 residues. The V end lost 4 bases, the J end lost 3 bases, and 18 bases lay between the germline ends. CDR1 and CDR2 (germline): MNHNY, SVGAGI (reference sequence). This CDR3 reads CASSFTDSGPDYGYTF. The CDR3 nucleotides are TGTGCCAGCAGTTTCACCGATTCCGGTCCTGACTATGGCTACACCTTC.

This clone was observed a few times. This sequence joins TRBV7-2 and TRBJ1-5; D remains unclear. This CDR3 spans 15 amino acids. Looked up from germline, CDR1 is SGHTA and CDR2 is FQGNSA. The ends were cut back, 4 bases at V and 7 bases at J, with 17 bases in the middle. CDR3 sequence (DNA): TGTGCCAGCAGCTATCAGGTTGAAGCACGACAGCCCCAGCATTTT. It yields the protein CASSYQVEARQPQHF. The entire variable domain, with the rest obtained from reference TRBV7-2 and TRBJ1-5, is as follows: GAGVSQSPSNKVTEKGKDVELRCDPISGHTALYWYRQSLGQGLEFLIYFQGNSAPDKSGLPSDRFSAERTGGSVSTLTIQRTQQEDSAVYLCASSYQVEARQPQHFGDGTRLSIL.

The chain combines TRBV9 with TRBJ1-5, with TRBD1 matching 8 bases. This CDR3 has 14 amino acids. Germline-derived CDR1 and CDR2 are SGDLS and YYNGEE. The J segment lost 7 bases and the V segment lost 3 bases, leaving 6 bases of the junction unmatched. The chain's CDR3 is CASSAGQGQQPQHF. DNA of the CDR3: TGTGCCAGCAGCGCCGGACAGGGTCAACAGCCCCAGCATTTT.

The chain uses TRBV7-6 and TRBJ2-3, with 8 bases fitting TRBD1. Germline CDR1 and CDR2: SGHVS and FNYEAQ. Trimming removed 6 bases from V and 2 bases from J; junction bases left unmatched: 7. The CDR3 runs 15 residues. Here the CDR3 reads CASRSGQGPTDTQYF. The CDR3 DNA sequence: TGTGCCAGCAGATCCGGACAGGGCCCCACAGATACGCAGTATTTT.

This clone was detected once. This chain connects TRBV10-3 to TRBJ2-5, with 9 bases fitting TRBD1. Losses at the gene ends were 4 bases for V and 1 base for J; bases not matched to a gene: 4. Germline V gene sequence: CDR1 ENHRY, CDR2 SYGVKD. The CDR3 is made up of 15 amino acids. The CDR3 bases are TGTGCCATCAGTGCGCTGACAGGGGGCCAAGAGACCCAGTACTTC. Translated, it gives CAISALTGGQETQYF.

Details on this clone: Other DNA sequences of this sample code for an identical CDR3. The gene calls are TRBV5-6 and TRBJ1-5; D gene ambiguous. Germline CDR1 SGHDT, CDR2 YYEEEE. With 1 base removed from V and 2 bases from J, the gap between germline ends came to 4 bases. The CDR3 has 13 residues. CDR3 loop: CASSLSGNQPQHF. The DNA of the CDR3 is TGTGCCAGCAGCTTGTCGGGCAATCAGCCCCAGCATTTT.

This clone was seen more than once but under ten times. The CDR3 DNA is TGTGCCAGCAGTCCCTACTTCGGATTTCGGGGGGTATCTGGAAACACCATATATTTT. Translation: CASSPYFGFRGVSGNTIYF. The rearrangement uses TRBV6-6 and TRBJ1-3; tentatively, D is TRBD1 (5 bases). This CDR3 comprises 19 residues. V was shortened by 5 bases and J by 1 base, with 24 bases between the two germline ends. Germline loops: CDR1 MNHNY, CDR2 SVGAGI (reference sequence).

The chain has TRBV2 and TRBJ1-5; maybe TRBD1 (5 bases). The V end was cut by 6 bases, the J end by 1 base, with 7 bases between. CDR1 and CDR2 from the germline V gene are SNHLY and FYNNEI. This CDR3 comprises 13 residues. The CDR3 protein is CASRGQSNQPQHF. In DNA, the CDR3 is TGTGCCAGCAGGGGGCAAAGCAATCAGCCCCAGCATTTT.

V and J are TRBV7-2 and TRBJ1-5; 7 nucleotides align to TRBD1. CDR1 and CDR2 (germline): SGHTA, FQGNSA. V lost 4 bases, J lost 7 bases, and 10 bases stayed unmatched. This CDR3 is 15 amino acids long. The CDR3 coding sequence is TGTGCCAGCAGCTACTTACAGGGGTTGGGACAGCCCCAGCATTTT. Encoded protein: CASSYLQGLGQPQHF.

The chain recombines TRBV10-3 with TRBJ1-5; tentatively, D is TRBD1 (6 bases). Germline lookup yields CDR1 ENHRY and CDR2 SYGVKD. There are 15 residues in the CDR3. V was trimmed by 3 bases and J by 2 bases, leaving 11 bases between them. The CDR3 spells CAISESGVGNQPQHF. CDR3 nucleotide sequence: TGTGCCATCAGTGAATCAGGGGTAGGCAATCAGCCCCAGCATTTT.